The 23 T cell receptor beta chains presented below share a single source sample, sequenced in a study of T cell responses to AZD1222 COVID-19 vaccine. The repertoire was sequenced with immunoSEQ multiplex PCR; TCRdb's copy has only in-frame clones and lacks some. This sample yields some 120,000 clones, of which about 88% are seen a single time; around 30% belongs to the top ten. The sequencing used peripheral blood, collected on day 0 of AZD1222 vaccination. The receptors shown here come from an adult in good health.

The chain is built from TRBV23-1 and TRBJ1-1; D is ambiguous. TRBV23-1 counts as an open reading frame of uncertain function. The CDR3 has 14 residues. With 2 bases removed from V and 3 bases from J, the gap between germline ends came to 10 bases. This CDR3 reads CASSQGPGYTEAFF. The CDR3 nucleotides are TGCGCCAGCAGTCAAGGGCCGGGGTACACTGAAGCTTTCTTT.

The gene calls are TRBV6-5 and TRBJ1-4, with 8 bases lining up with TRBD1. Germline V gene lookup returns CDR1 MNHEY and CDR2 SVGAGI. This CDR3 has 14 residues. The junction had 4 bases not matched to a gene; V was cut back by 5 bases and J by 5 bases. The CDR3 DNA reads TGTGCCAGCAGTCACAGACAGGGGAATGAAAAACTGTTTTTT. Amino acid sequence: CASSHRQGNEKLFF.

The chain carries TRBV6-6 and TRBJ1-6; unclear D gene. Trimming stripped 5 bases from V and 9 bases from J, with 20 bases between. Germline V lookup: CDR1 MNHNY, CDR2 SVGAGI (reference sequence). This CDR3 has 16 residues. The CDR3 sequence: CASSALVVLNSSPLHF. The CDR3 nucleotides read TGTGCCAGCAGTGCCCTGGTGGTCCTCAATAGTTCACCCCTCCACTTT.

The chain is built from TRBV7-2 and TRBJ2-5; 10 bases line up with TRBD1. This CDR3 is 17 amino acids long. The germline gives CDR1 SGHTA, CDR2 FQGNSA. V was pared by 4 bases and J by 4 bases, with 12 bases of the junction left unmatched. This chain's CDR3 is CASSSQTGGAGTETQYF. CDR3 bases: TGTGCCAGCAGCTCACAGACAGGGGGCGCAGGGACAGAGACCCAGTACTTC.

V is TRBV7-3 and J is TRBJ2-2, with D tentatively TRBD1 (5 bases). Per germline, CDR1 SGHTA and CDR2 FQGTGA. V lost 3 bases, J lost 8 bases, and 7 bases lay in between. CDR3 length: 12 amino acids. The CDR3 sequence: CASSFRQGELFF. The DNA for the CDR3 is TGTGCCAGCAGCTTCCGACAGGGGGAGCTGTTTTTT.

Here the CDR3 reads CASSLLAGKYNEQFF. The CDR3 DNA sequence: TGCGCCAGCAGCTTACTAGCGGGGAAATACAATGAGCAGTTCTTC. This sequence joins TRBV5-1 and TRBJ2-1; 10 bases are shared with TRBD2. V lost 2 bases and J lost 4; bases outside the gene matches: 3. Per germline, CDR1 SGHRS and CDR2 YFSETQ. The CDR3 runs to 15 residues.

Only one count was recorded for this clone. The chain couples TRBV5-4 to TRBJ2-5, with D possibly TRBD2 on 6 matching bases. The CDR3 has 15 residues. Per the germline V gene, CDR1 is SGHNT and CDR2 is YYREEE (reference sequence). The V end was cut by 4 bases, the J end by 5 bases, with 18 bases between. The DNA of the CDR3 is TGTGCCAGCAGCAAGGAGCGCGGGGCCCGGGAGACCCAGTACTTC. Its translation: CASSKERGARETQYF.

This chain connects TRBV6-5 to TRBJ1-2, with D possibly matching TRBD1 (5 bases). The germline V and J ends were trimmed by 9 bases and 5 bases, with 16 bases remaining between them. The CDR3 sequence is 13 residues long. The V gene's germline CDR1 is MNHEY and CDR2 SVGAGI. Here the CDR3 DNA reads TGTGCCAGTCAACCCGGGACCCAGTATGGCTACACCTTC. The encoded protein is CASQPGTQYGYTF.

V gene TRBV12-3 or TRBV12-4 combines with J gene TRBJ1-2, with D possibly TRBD1 on 5 matching bases. V lost 10 bases to trimming and J lost 6 bases, with 15 bases between them. This CDR3 region has 12 residues. The CDR3 coding sequence is TGTGCCACCCAGGGACCGGGCAATGGCTACACCTTC. Translation: CATQGPGNGYTF.

The chain uses TRBV7-2 and TRBJ2-2, with 8 nucleotides matching TRBD1. V shed 5 bases, J shed 2 bases, and the junction held 4 bases outside the gene matches. There are 15 residues in the CDR3. Germline loops: CDR1 SGHTA, CDR2 FQGNSA. The CDR3: CASSLQGANTGELFF. The CDR3, as DNA: TGTGCCAGCAGCCTCCAGGGGGCAAACACCGGGGAGCTGTTTTTT. The full variable domain, rest sourced from reference TRBV7-2 and TRBJ2-2, is GAGVSQSPSNKVTEKGKDVELRCDPISGHTALYWYRQSLGQGLEFLIYFQGNSAPDKSGLPSDRFSAERTGGSVSTLTIQRTQQEDSAVYLCASSLQGANTGELFFGEGSRLTVL.

This chain links TRBV19 with TRBJ1-6; D might be TRBD1 (5 bases). The CDR3 is made up of 15 amino acids. Germline CDR1 reads LNHDA; CDR2 reads SQIVND (reference sequence). V was cut by 5 bases and J by 0 bases, with 8 bases left in between. In DNA form, the CDR3 reads TGTGCCAGTAGTCCGGGGACCTCCTATAATTCACCCCTCCACTTT. This gives the protein CASSPGTSYNSPLHF.

V is TRBV29-1 and J is TRBJ2-7; D possibly uses TRBD1 or TRBD2 (5 bases each). With 1 base removed from V and 3 bases from J, the gap between germline ends came to 7 bases. CDR3 length: 12 residues. Germline V gene sequence: CDR1 SQVTM, CDR2 ANQGSEA. The CDR3 sequence is CSVEGDRYEQYF. CDR3 coding DNA: TGCAGCGTTGAAGGGGACCGCTACGAGCAGTACTTC.

The CDR3 spells CASSYSSEGIFGYTF. In DNA, the CDR3 is TGTGCCAGCAGTTACTCGAGTGAAGGAATCTTTGGCTACACCTTC. V and J are TRBV6-5 and TRBJ1-2, with D hard to call. V lost 0 bases, J lost 7 bases, and 15 bases lay in between. This CDR3 region has 15 residues. The germline CDR1 and CDR2 sequences are MNHEY and SVGAGI.

This clone came up a few times. The CDR3 DNA reads TGTGCCAGCAGCCAAGCGTCAGGATTTGCTGAAGCTTTCTTT. Encoded protein: CASSQASGFAEAFF. V is TRBV4-2 and J is TRBJ1-1; D gene unclear. CDR1 LGHNA and CDR2 YNFKEQ come from the germline V gene. With 1 base removed from V and 6 bases from J, the gap between germline ends came to 12 bases. This CDR3 spans 14 amino acids.

V and J are TRBV14 and TRBJ2-1; perhaps TRBD1 as D (6 bases). The CDR3 is made up of 14 amino acids. The V gene's germline CDR1 is SGHDN and CDR2 FVKESK. V was trimmed by 4 bases and J by 6 bases, leaving 13 bases between them. The CDR3 region is CASSRFQGPNEQFF. The CDR3 bases are TGTGCCAGCAGCCGTTTTCAGGGGCCCAATGAGCAGTTCTTC. Using reference TRBV14 and TRBJ2-1 for the parts outside the CDR3, the full variable domain is EAGVTQFPSHSVIEKGQTVTLRCDPISGHDNLYWYRRVMGKEIKFLLHFVKESKQDESGMPNNRFLAERTGGTYSTLKVQPAELEDSGVYFCASSRFQGPNEQFFGPGTRLTVL.

This sequence joins TRBV7-3 and TRBJ2-2, with D uncertain. V was trimmed by 2 bases and J by 3 bases, leaving 4 bases between them. This CDR3 comprises 13 residues. CDR1 and CDR2 from the germline V gene are SGHTA and FQGTGA. CDR3 nucleotides: TGTGCCAGCAGCTTACTTGACACCGGGGAGCTGTTTTTT. Translated, it gives CASSLLDTGELFF.

V and J are TRBV15 and TRBJ1-5, with D tentatively TRBD1 (5 bases). V lost 3 bases, J lost 10 bases, and 16 bases lay in between. Germline V CDR1 and CDR2: LNHNV, YYDKDF (reference sequence). The CDR3 totals 14 residues. CDR3 bases: TGTGCCACCAGCAGTACACAACAGGTTTTCCCCCAGCATTTT. Protein sequence: CATSSTQQVFPQHF.

This chain links TRBV18 with TRBJ1-1; D gene unclear. This CDR3 contains 16 residues. CDR1 KGHSH and CDR2 LQKENI come from the germline V gene. V was trimmed by 2 bases and J by 3 bases, leaving 16 bases between them. CDR3 coding DNA: TGTGCCAGCTCACCAATCGGTTCCCCCGGGGACACTGAAGCTTTCTTT. As protein: CASSPIGSPGDTEAFF.

The rearrangement links TRBV6-1 to TRBJ2-5; 9 bases match TRBD2. Germline CDR1 is MNHNS and CDR2 is SASEGT. CDR3 size: 15 residues. Germline trimming cut 2 bases from V and 7 bases from J; bases unmatched to any gene: 8. DNA for the CDR3: TGTGCCAGCAGTGAACCGGGACTAGCCCCCGCGACCCAGTACTTC. This codes for CASSEPGLAPATQYF.

The genes are TRBV6-5 and TRBJ2-1, with 7 bases that match TRBD1. CDR1 MNHEY and CDR2 SVGAGI come from the germline V gene. The CDR3 has 14 residues. Trimming cost V 8 bases and J 5 bases; bases outside gene matches: 9. CDR3 sequence (DNA): TGTGCCAGCGAGACAGGGCAAACAAACAATGAGCAGTTCTTC. Translating gives CASETGQTNNEQFF.

A single count supports this clone. The chain joins TRBV5-1 to TRBJ2-3; 10 positions agree with TRBD2. From germline, CDR1 is SGHRS and CDR2 YFSETQ. Losses at the gene ends were 3 bases for V and 2 bases for J; bases not matched to a gene: 6. There are 16 residues in the CDR3. This chain's CDR3 is CASSSGLAVHTDTQYF. The CDR3, as DNA: TGCGCCAGCAGCTCCGGACTAGCGGTCCACACAGATACGCAGTATTTT.

This clone occurred a few times. Other DNA variants within this sample encode the same CDR3. The rearrangement joins TRBV6-1 to TRBJ1-5; no clear D gene. This CDR3 comprises 14 residues. The V end lost 0 bases, the J end lost 6 bases, and 9 bases lay between the germline ends. Germline assignment: CDR1 MNHNS and CDR2 SASEGT. DNA of the CDR3: TGTGCCAGCAGTGAAGCAGGGTTGGGTCAGCCCCAGCATTTT. Protein product: CASSEAGLGQPQHF.

This chain connects TRBV6-5 to TRBJ1-2; no clear D gene. The CDR3 is 16 amino acids. CDR1 is MNHEY and CDR2 is SVGAGI in the germline V gene. V was pared by 0 bases and J by 4 bases, with 15 bases between. CDR3 nucleotide sequence: TGTGCCAGCAGTTACTCCGACACCCCTCTCGCCTATGGCTACACCTTC. Residues: CASSYSDTPLAYGYTF.